This T cell receptor (beta chain) originates from a study of beta chain features in type 1 diabetes. The study's findings and limits: Shorter TCRB CDR3s, moderately but significantly so, were found in Type 1 diabetes patients in all four CD4+ subsets.

The J segment lost 8 bases and the V segment lost 1 base, leaving 2 bases of the junction unmatched. Germline V gene data show CDR1 as KGHSH and CDR2 as LQKENI. CDR3 length equals 13 residues. Sequenced material consisted of expressed TCRB transcripts (all of the isolated RNA was reverse transcribed). The method was immunoSEQ multiplex PCR; TCRdb's version includes in-frame clones alone and lacks a portion of them. This sample has 100,000 to 150,000 clones, with roughly 10% found just once. This clone was counted only a few times. Its cognate antigen is unknown. The TCR was taken from a young man with type 1 diabetes. Input material: central memory CD4+ T cells from blood. This chain links TRBV18 with TRBJ1-2; 9 bases are a match to TRBD1. The CDR3 sequence: CASSPRTGEGYTF. The CDR3 DNA reads as TGTGCCAGCTCACCACGGACAGGGGAGGGCTACACCTTC. Together with reference TRBV18 and TRBJ1-2, the CDR3 gives the full variable domain: NAGVMQNPRHLVRRRGQEARLRCSPMKGHSHVYWYRQLPEEGLKFMVYLQKENIIDESGMPKERFSAEFPKEGPSILRIQQVVRGDSAAYFCASSPRTGEGYTFGSGTRLTVV.